This TCR beta chain is drawn from a study of T cell repertoires and HLA-DP antigens. Across the whole study: Average DNA input: roughly 0.2 ug for CD137+CD4+ sorts, 950 to 1,500 ng pre-culture. Notes on the study in general: Average cumulative frequency of previously undetected clones was 36.3% against one allele and under 55% against the other.

V was cut by 7 bases and J by 4 bases, with 16 bases left in between. Germline CDR1 is MRHNA and CDR2 is SNTAGT. The CDR3 is 14 amino acids. The primer mix covered 54 TRBV segments and 13 TRBJ segments. Clones were sequenced by immunoSEQ multiplex PCR, and TCRdb holds only the in-frame ones, with some missing. The table lists fewer than 75,000 clones, 80% of them singletons. On this clone: Its antigen remains unknown.

The rearrangement joins TRBV6-4 to TRBJ2-5; D unclear. The sequenced sample consisted of CD4+ T cells from PBMCs. This receptor was identified in a man in his sixties in good health and CMV-seronegative. This CDR3 is CASIFVASPETQYF. CDR3 coding DNA: TGTGCCAGCATTTTTGTGGCTAGTCCAGAGACCCAGTACTTC.